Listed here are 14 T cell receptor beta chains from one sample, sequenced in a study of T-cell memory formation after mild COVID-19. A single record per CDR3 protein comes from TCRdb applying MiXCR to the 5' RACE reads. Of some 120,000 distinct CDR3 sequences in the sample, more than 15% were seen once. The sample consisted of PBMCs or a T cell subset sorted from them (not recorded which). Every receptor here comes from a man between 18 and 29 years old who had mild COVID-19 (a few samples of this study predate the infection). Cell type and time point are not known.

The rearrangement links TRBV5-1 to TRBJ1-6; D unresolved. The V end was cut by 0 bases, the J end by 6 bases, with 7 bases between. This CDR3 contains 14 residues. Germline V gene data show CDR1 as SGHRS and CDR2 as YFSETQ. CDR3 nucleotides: TGCGCCAGCAGCTTGGGTAACAGTAATTCACCCCTCCACTTT. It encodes CASSLGNSNSPLHF.

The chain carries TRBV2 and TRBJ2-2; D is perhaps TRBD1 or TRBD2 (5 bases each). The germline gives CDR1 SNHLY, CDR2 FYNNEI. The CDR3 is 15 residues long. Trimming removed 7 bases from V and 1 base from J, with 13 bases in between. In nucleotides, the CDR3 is TGTGCCAGCAACTTAGGGACCGGGAACACCGGGGAGCTGTTTTTT. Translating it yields CASNLGTGNTGELFF.

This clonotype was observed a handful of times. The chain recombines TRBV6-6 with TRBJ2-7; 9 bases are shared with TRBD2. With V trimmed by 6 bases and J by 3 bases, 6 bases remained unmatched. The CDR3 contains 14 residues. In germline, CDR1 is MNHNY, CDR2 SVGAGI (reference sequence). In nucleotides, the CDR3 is TGTGCCAGCAGCTTTAGCGGGGGAGGCTACGAGCAGTACTTC. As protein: CASSFSGGGYEQYF.

CDR3: CAWSDGRGSNQPQHF. CDR3 nucleotides: TGTGCCTGGAGTGACGGGAGGGGAAGCAATCAGCCCCAGCATTTT. The V gene is TRBV30, the J gene TRBJ1-5; perhaps TRBD1 as D (5 bases). CDR1 and CDR2 (germline): GTSNPN, SVGIG (reference sequence). The V gene lost 1 base and the J gene lost 1 base, with 11 bases spanning the gap. The CDR3 has 15 residues.

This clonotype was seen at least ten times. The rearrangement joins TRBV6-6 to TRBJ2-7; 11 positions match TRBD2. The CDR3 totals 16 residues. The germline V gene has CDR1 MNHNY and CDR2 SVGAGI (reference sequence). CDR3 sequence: CASSDSRTSGGYEQYV. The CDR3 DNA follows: TGTGCCAGCAGTGACTCTCGTACTAGCGGGGGTTACGAGCAGTACGTC.

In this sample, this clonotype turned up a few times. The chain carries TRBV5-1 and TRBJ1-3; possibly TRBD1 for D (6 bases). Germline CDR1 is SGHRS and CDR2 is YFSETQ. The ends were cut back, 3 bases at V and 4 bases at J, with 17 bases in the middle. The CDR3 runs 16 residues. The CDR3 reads CASSSETGTQGNTIYF. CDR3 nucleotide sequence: TGCGCCAGCAGCTCAGAAACCGGGACACAAGGAAACACCATATATTTT.

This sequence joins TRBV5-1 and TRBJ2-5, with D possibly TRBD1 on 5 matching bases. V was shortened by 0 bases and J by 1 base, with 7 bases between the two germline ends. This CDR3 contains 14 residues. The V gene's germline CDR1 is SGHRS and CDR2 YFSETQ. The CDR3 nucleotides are TGCGCCAGCAGCTTGGACAGGTTCCAAGAGACCCAGTACTTC. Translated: CASSLDRFQETQYF.

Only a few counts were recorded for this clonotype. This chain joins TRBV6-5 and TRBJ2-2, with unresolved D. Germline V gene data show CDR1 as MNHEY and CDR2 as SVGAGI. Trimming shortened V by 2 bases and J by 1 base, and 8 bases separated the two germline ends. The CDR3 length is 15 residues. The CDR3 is CASSYKRLNTGELFF. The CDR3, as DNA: TGTGCCAGCAGTTACAAGAGATTGAACACCGGGGAGCTGTTTTTT.

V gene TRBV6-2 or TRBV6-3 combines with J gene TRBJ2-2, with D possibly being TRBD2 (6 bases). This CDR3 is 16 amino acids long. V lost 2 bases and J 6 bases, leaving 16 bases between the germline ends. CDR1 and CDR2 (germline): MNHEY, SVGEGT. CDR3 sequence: CASSYETRPVSGELFF. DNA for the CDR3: TGTGCCAGCAGTTACGAGACTAGGCCGGTCTCCGGGGAGCTGTTTTTT.

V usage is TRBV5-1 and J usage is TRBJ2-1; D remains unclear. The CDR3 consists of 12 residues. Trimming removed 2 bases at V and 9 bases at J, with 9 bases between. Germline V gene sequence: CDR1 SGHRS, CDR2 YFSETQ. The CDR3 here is CASSLQVGEQFF. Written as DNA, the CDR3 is TGCGCCAGCAGCTTACAAGTCGGTGAGCAGTTCTTC.

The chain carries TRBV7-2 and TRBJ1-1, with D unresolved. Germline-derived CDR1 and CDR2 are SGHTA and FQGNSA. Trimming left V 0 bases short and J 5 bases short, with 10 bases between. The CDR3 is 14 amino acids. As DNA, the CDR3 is TGTGCCAGCAGCTTAGCGGGTAGGATGACTGAAGCTTTCTTT. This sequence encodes CASSLAGRMTEAFF.

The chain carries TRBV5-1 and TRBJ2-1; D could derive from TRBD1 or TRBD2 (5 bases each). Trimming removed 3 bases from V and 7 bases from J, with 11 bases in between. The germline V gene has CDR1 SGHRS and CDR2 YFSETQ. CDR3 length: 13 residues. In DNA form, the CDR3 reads TGCGCCAGCAGCTCGACAGCGGAAAATGAGCAGTTCTTC. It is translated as CASSSTAENEQFF.

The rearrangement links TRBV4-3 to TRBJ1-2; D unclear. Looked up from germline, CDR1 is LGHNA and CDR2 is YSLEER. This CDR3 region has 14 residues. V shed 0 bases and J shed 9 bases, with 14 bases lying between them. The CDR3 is CASSQEVAQSRYTF. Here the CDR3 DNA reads TGCGCCAGCAGCCAAGAAGTAGCTCAGTCCCGCTACACCTTC.

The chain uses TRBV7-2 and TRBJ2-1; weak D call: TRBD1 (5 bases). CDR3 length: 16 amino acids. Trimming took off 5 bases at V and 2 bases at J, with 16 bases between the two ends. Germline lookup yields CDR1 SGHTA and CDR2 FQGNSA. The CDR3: CASSARGGGAYNEQFF. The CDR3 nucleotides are TGTGCCAGCAGCGCTAGGGGCGGCGGAGCCTACAATGAGCAGTTCTTC.